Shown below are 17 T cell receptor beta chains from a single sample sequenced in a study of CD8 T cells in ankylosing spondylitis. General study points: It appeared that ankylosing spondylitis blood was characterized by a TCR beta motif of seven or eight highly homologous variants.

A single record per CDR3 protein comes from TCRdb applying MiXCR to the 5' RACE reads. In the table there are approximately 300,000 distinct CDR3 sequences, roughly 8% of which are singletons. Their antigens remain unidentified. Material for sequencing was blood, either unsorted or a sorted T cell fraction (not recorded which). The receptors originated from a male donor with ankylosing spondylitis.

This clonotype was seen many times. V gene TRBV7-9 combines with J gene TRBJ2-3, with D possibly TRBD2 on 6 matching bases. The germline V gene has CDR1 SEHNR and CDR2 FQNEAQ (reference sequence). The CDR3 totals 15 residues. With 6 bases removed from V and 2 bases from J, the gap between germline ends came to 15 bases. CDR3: CASRFPVADTDTQYF. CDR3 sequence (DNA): TGTGCCAGCAGATTCCCTGTAGCGGACACAGATACGCAGTATTTT.

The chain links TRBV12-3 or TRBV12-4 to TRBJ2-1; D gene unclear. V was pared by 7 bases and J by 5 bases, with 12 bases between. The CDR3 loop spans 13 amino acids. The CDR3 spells CASTLGYDNEQFF. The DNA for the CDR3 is TGTGCCAGCACCTTAGGGTATGACAATGAGCAGTTCTTC.

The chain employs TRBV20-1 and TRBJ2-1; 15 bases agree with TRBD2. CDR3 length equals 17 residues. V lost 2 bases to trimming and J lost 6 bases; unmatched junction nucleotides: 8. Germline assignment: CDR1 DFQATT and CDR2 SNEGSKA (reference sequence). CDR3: CSARSRGLAGGPNEQFF. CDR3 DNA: TGCAGTGCTAGATCCCGGGGACTAGCGGGAGGTCCCAATGAGCAGTTCTTC.

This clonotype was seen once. The CDR3 nucleotides read TGCGCCAGCAGGGCTTTGGCGGGCTATGGCTACACCTTC. The encoded protein is CASRALAGYGYTF. The chain combines TRBV4-1 with TRBJ1-2; no clear D. The CDR3 totals 13 residues. Per germline, CDR1 MGHRA and CDR2 YSYEKL. V lost 6 bases to trimming and J lost 4 bases, with 12 bases between them.

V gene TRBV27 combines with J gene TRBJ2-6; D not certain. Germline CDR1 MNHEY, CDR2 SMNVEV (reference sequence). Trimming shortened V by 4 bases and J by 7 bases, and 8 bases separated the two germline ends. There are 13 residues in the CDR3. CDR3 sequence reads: CASSSLIANVLTF. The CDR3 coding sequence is TGTGCCAGCAGTTCCCTTATAGCCAACGTCCTGACTTTC.

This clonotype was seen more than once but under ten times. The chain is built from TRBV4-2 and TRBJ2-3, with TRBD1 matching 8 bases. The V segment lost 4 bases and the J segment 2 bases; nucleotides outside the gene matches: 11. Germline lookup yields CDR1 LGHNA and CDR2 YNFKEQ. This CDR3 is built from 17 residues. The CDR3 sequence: CASSRGQAQIHTDTQYF. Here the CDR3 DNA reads TGTGCCAGCAGCCGGGGACAGGCCCAAATACACACAGATACGCAGTATTTT.

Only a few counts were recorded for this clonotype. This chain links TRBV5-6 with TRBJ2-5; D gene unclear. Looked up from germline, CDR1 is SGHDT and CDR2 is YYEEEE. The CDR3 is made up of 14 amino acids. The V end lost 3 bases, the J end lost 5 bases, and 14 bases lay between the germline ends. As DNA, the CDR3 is TGTGCCAGCAGCTCCCCCACGGGCCGGGAGACCCAGTACTTC. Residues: CASSSPTGRETQYF. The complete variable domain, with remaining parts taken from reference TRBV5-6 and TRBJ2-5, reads DAGVTQSPTHLIKTRGQQVTLRCSPKSGHDTVSWYQQALGQGPQFIFQYYEEEERQRGNFPDRFSGHQFPNYSSELNVNALLLGDSALYLCASSSPTGRETQYFGPGTRLLVL.

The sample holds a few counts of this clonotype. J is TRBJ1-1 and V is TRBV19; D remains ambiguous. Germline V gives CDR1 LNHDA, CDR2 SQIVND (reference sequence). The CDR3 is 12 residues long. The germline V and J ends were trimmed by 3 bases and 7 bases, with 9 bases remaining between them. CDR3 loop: CASSMPLLEAFF. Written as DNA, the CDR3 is TGTGCCAGTAGTATGCCCTTACTTGAAGCTTTCTTT.

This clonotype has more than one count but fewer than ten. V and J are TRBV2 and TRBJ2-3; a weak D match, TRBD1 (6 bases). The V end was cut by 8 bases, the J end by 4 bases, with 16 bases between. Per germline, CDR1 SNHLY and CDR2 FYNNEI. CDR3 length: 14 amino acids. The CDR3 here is CASRTEAGPDTQYF. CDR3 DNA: TGTGCCAGCCGGACAGAGGCTGGCCCAGATACGCAGTATTTT.

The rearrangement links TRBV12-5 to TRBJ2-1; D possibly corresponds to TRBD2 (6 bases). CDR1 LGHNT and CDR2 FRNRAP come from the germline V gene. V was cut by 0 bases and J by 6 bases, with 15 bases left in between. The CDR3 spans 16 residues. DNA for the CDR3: TGTGCTAGTGGTTTGGTACTTCGAGCGGGCATCAATGAGCAGTTCTTC. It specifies CASGLVLRAGINEQFF.

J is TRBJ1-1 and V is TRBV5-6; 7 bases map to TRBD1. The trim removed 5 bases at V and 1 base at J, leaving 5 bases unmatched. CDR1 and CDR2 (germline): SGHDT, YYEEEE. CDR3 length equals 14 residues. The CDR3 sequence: CASRSGTENTEAFF. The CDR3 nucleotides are TGTGCCAGCAGATCCGGGACAGAGAACACTGAAGCTTTCTTT.

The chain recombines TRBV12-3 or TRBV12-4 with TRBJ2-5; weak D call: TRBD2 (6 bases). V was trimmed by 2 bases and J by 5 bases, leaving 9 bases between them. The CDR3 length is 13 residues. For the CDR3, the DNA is TGTGCCAGCAGTTTAAGGAGGGAGGAGACCCAGTACTTC. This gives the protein CASSLRREETQYF.

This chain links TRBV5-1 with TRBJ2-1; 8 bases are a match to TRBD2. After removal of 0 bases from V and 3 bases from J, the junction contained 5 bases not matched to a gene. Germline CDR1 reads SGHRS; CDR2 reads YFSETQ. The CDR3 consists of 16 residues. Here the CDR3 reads CASSLGSGNFYNEQFF. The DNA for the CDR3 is TGCGCCAGCAGCTTGGGTAGCGGGAACTTCTACAATGAGCAGTTCTTC.

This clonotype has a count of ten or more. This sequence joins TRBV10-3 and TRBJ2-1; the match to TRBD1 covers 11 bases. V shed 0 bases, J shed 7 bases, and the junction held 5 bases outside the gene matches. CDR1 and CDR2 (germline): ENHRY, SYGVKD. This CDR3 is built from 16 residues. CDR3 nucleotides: TGTGCCATCAGTGAGTCGGGACAGGGGGATGTGAATGAGCAGTTCTTC. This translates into CAISESGQGDVNEQFF.

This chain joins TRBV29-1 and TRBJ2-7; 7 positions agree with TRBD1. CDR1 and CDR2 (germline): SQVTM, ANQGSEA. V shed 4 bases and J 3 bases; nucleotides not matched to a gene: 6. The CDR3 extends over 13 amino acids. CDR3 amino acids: CSVVTGTDYEQYF. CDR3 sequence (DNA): TGCAGCGTTGTGACCGGGACAGACTACGAGCAGTACTTC.

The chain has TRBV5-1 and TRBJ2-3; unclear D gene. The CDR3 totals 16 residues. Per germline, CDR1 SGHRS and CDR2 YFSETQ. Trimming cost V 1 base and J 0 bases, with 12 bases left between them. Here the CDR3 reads CASSLRRISSTDTQYF. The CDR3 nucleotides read TGCGCCAGCAGCTTGCGGCGGATTTCTAGCACAGATACGCAGTATTTT.

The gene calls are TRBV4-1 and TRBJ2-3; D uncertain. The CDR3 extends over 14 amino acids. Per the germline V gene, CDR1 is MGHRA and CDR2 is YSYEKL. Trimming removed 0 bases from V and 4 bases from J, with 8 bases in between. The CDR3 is CASSQENRPDTQYF. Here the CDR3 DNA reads TGCGCCAGCAGCCAAGAGAACCGCCCAGATACGCAGTATTTT.